Listed below are T cell receptor beta chains from one sample, sequenced in a study of PD-L1 blockade in urothelial cancer. Sequencing was performed with immunoSEQ multiplex PCR; in TCRdb, only in-frame clones are kept and a portion is missing. Of around 35,000 clones in the sample, roughly four fifths are singletons; the top ten hold about 17%. The sequences come from PBMCs, collected around atezolizumab (anti-PD-L1) treatment. The receptors derive from a man in his sixties with urothelial cancer. The CDR3 runs from the conserved cysteine through the conserved F or W. A D gene is named only where the DNA matches it firmly. Rows give clone size only sometimes, using once, few, many, or a class for an expanded clone.

v_gene	d_gene	j_gene	abundance	CDR3nt	CDR3aa
TRBV5-6	-	TRBJ2-7	-	TGTGCCAGCAGCTTGGGAGGCGGCGGACTTAACTACGAGCAGTACTTC	CASSLGGGGLNYEQYF
TRBV21-1	-	TRBJ1-1	-	TGTGCCAGCGATAATCAGGGGACTGAAGCTTTCTTT	CASDNQGTEAFF
TRBV7-8	TRBD1	TRBJ1-5	-	TGTGCCAGCAGCTTCGGGACAGGGGGTAATCAGCCCCAGCATTTT	CASSFGTGGNQPQHF
TRBV15	TRBD1	TRBJ2-1	-	TGTGCCACCAGCAGGGGACCGGGACAGGACTACAATGAGCAGTTCTTC	CATSRGPGQDYNEQFF
TRBV25-1	TRBD1	TRBJ2-5	-	TGTGCCAGCAGTAGGGACAGAGCTCAAGAGACCCAGTACTTC	CASSRDRAQETQYF
TRBV5-4	TRBD2	TRBJ2-3	-	TGTGCCAGCAGCCAGGACGCGGGGGGGTTCACAGATACGCAGTATTTT	CASSQDAGGFTDTQYF
TRBV7-8	TRBD1	TRBJ2-7	few	TGTGCCAGCAGCTTAGACGTCCGGGCCAGGGGGTCCTACGAGCAGTACTTC	CASSLDVRARGSYEQYF
TRBV10-3	TRBD2	TRBJ2-1	-	TGTGCCATCAGGGGACTAGCAGCCTACAATGAGCAGTTCTTC	CAIRGLAAYNEQFF
TRBV27	TRBD1	TRBJ1-2	few	TGTGCCAGCAGTACCGAACAGGGGTTAGGCTATGGCTACACCTTC	CASSTEQGLGYGYTF
TRBV6-5	TRBD1	TRBJ2-5	-	TGTGCCAGCAGTTACGCTGACAGGGGCCAAGAGACCCAGTACTTC	CASSYADRGQETQYF
TRBV30	TRBD1	TRBJ2-3	-	TGTGCCTGGAGGGGACAGGGGCGCAACACAGATACGCAGTATTTT	CAWRGQGRNTDTQYF
TRBV19	TRBD1	TRBJ2-7	-	TGTGCCAGTAGTATGACGGACAGGACCTACGAGCAGTACTTC	CASSMTDRTYEQYF
TRBV6-5	-	TRBJ1-1	-	TGTGCCAGCACGCTTAGTGGGGGCGCGGGCACTGAAGCTTTCTTT	CASTLSGGAGTEAFF
TRBV11-2	-	TRBJ1-5	-	TGTGCCAGCAGCCCAAGCGCCGGGAGCAATCAGCCCCAGCATTTT	CASSPSAGSNQPQHF
TRBV18	TRBD1	TRBJ1-1	-	TGTGCCAGCTCACCCTCTTTAGGACAGGGAAGGGACACTGAAGCTTTCTTT	CASSPSLGQGRDTEAFF
TRBV5-4	-	TRBJ1-1	few	TGTGCCAGCGGCGGGTGGAACACTGAAGCTTTCTTT	CASGGWNTEAFF
TRBV2	TRBD1	TRBJ1-4	-	TGTGCCAGCAGTGGCGACAGGGTAGGAGAAAAACTGTTTTTT	CASSGDRVGEKLFF
TRBV5-5	-	TRBJ1-4	-	TGTGCCAGCAGAGTCAGTGCGGGGGCTGAGGAAAAACTGTTTTTT	CASRVSAGAEEKLFF
TRBV14	-	TRBJ1-2	-	TGTGCCAGCAGCCATCTTCAGGGGTATGGCTACACCTTC	CASSHLQGYGYTF
TRBV9	TRBD2	TRBJ2-4	-	TGTGCCAGCAGCGCCGGGGGGGCCGCAAACATTCAGTACTTC	CASSAGGAANIQYF
TRBV28	TRBD1	TRBJ2-7	-	TGTGCCAGCAGTAGGACAGGGGGCGTGTACGAGCAGTACTTC	CASSRTGGVYEQYF
TRBV5-1	-	TRBJ2-3	-	TGCGCCAGCAGCTTGGCCGTCGAGACAGACACAGATACGCAGTATTTT	CASSLAVETDTDTQYF
TRBV7-2	-	TRBJ2-7	-	TGTGCCAGCAGCCAAGTAGGCGGAGGGGCCCTCTCCTACGAGCAGTACTTC	CASSQVGGGALSYEQYF
TRBV19	TRBD1	TRBJ2-3	few	TGTGCCAGTCGTAGGCAGGGGGCCCCAGATACGCAGTATTTT	CASRRQGAPDTQYF
TRBV4-1	-	TRBJ2-3	-	TGCGCCAGCAGCCAACAAGTTCGGGCAGATACGCAGTATTTT	CASSQQVRADTQYF
TRBV19	-	TRBJ2-7	once	TGTGCCAGTAGCCTGGAGGGACAGAGTTACGAGCAGTACTTC	CASSLEGQSYEQYF
TRBV6-6	TRBD1	TRBJ2-2	few	TGTGCCAGCAGTACTACGACAGGGGGCGCATCCGGGGAGCTGTTTTTT	CASSTTTGGASGELFF
TRBV2	-	TRBJ1-5	-	TGTGCCAGCAGGACAGGATATAGCAATCAGCCCCAGCATTTT	CASRTGYSNQPQHF
TRBV20-1	-	TRBJ1-1	-	TGCAGTGGACTGATGAACACTGAAGCTTTCTTT	CSGLMNTEAFF
TRBV6-9	-	TRBJ1-2	-	TGTGCCAGCAACGGGGGTCCCTATGGCTACACCTTC	CASNGGPYGYTF
TRBV29-1	TRBD1	TRBJ1-1	-	TGCAGCGCCGACAGGGGAGGGAACACTGAAGCTTTCTTT	CSADRGGNTEAFF
TRBV2	TRBD1	TRBJ1-5	-	TGTGCCAGCAGTGGGACAGGGGGAGGTCAGCCCCAGCATTTT	CASSGTGGGQPQHF
TRBV19	TRBD1	TRBJ1-2	-	TGTGCCAGTAGAAAACCGGGACAGAACTATGGCTACACCTTC	CASRKPGQNYGYTF
TRBV27	TRBD1	TRBJ1-6	-	TGTGCCAGCAGTTCCGGGACAGGGTATAATTCACCCCTCCACTTT	CASSSGTGYNSPLHF
TRBV4-1	-	TRBJ2-7	-	TGCGCCAGCAGCCCTCCCTCTTCAGAGGAGGGATACTACGAGCAGTACTTC	CASSPPSSEEGYYEQYF
TRBV28	TRBD1	TRBJ1-2	-	TGTGCCAGCAGTTTAACCAGGGGGCGCGATGGCTACACCTTC	CASSLTRGRDGYTF
TRBV7-2	-	TRBJ1-3	-	TGTGCCAGCAGCTTAGGGTCACCGGGGACTGGAAACACCATATATTTT	CASSLGSPGTGNTIYF
TRBV9	TRBD2	TRBJ2-7	-	TGTGCCAGCAGCCCTACGGGACTAGCGGGGGGTCCCCTCTACGAGCAGTACTTC	CASSPTGLAGGPLYEQYF
TRBV10-2	-	TRBJ1-2	-	TGCGCCAGCAGTGAGTCTAAGGGGGTAAACTATGGCTACACCTTC	CASSESKGVNYGYTF
TRBV6-1	TRBD1	TRBJ2-5	-	TGTGCCAGCAGTGAAATCTGGGGTCCAGGGGGCATGGAGACCCAGTACTTC	CASSEIWGPGGMETQYF